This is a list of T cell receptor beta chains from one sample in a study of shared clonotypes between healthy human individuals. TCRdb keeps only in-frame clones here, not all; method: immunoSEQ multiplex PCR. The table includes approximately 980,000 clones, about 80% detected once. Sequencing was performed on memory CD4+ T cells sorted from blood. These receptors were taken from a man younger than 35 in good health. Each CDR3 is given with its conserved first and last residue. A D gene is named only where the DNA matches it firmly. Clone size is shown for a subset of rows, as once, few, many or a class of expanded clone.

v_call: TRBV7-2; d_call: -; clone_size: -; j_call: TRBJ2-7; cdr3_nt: TGTGCCAGCAGCGCCATTGTTCCGGGGTACGAGCAGTACTTC; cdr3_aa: CASSAIVPGYEQYF
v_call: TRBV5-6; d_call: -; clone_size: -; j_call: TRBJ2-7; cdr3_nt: TGTGCCAGCAGCTTCCGGGATCTGGCTAACGAGCAGTACTTC; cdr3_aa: CASSFRDLANEQYF
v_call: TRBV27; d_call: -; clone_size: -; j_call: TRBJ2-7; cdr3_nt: TGTGCCAGCAGTCCCATTCCCGAGACCGAAAAGCAGTACTTC; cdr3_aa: CASSPIPETEKQYF
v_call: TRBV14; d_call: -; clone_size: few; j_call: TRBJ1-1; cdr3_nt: TGTGCCAGCAGCCACAGGGACGCTGAAGCTTTCTTT; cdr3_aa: CASSHRDAEAFF
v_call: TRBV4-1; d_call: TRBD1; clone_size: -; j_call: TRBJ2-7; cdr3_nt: TGCGCCAGCAGCCCTCCCGGGACAGGGATCTACGAGCAGTACTTC; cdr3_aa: CASSPPGTGIYEQYF
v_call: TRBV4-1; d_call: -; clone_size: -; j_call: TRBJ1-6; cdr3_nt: TGCGCCAGCAGCCAAGCCCTGGCAGGAATAAATTCACCCCTCCACTTT; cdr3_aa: CASSQALAGINSPLHF
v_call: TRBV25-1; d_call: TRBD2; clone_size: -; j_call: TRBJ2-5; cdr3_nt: TGTGCCAGCAGTGCCCGACTAGCGGGGGGAGGTGAGACCCAGTACTTC; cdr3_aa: CASSARLAGGGETQYF
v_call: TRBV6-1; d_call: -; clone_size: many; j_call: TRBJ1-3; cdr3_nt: TGTGCCAGCAGTGAAACCTCGAACTCTGGAAACACCATATATTTT; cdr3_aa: CASSETSNSGNTIYF
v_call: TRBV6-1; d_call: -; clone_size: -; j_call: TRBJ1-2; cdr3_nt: TGTGCCAGCAGTGCTCAGGGGATCACTGGCTACACCTTC; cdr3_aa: CASSAQGITGYTF
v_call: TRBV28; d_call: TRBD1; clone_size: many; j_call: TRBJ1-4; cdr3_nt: TGTGCCAGCAGTAATCCGGGACAGGGAACGAAACTGTTTTTT; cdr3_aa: CASSNPGQGTKLFF
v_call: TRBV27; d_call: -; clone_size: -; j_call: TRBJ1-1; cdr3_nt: TGTGCCAGCAGTTTCCGAGGACAGAACACTGAAGCTTTCTTT; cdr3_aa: CASSFRGQNTEAFF
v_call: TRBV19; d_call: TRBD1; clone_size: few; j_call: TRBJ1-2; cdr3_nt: TGTGCCAGTAGGCCGTCGACAGGGGGCTCTGGCTACACCTTC; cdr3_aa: CASRPSTGGSGYTF
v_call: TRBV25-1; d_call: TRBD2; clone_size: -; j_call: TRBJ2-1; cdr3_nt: TGTGCCAGCAGATTAGCGGGAGGGCCAAATGAGCAGTTCTTC; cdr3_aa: CASRLAGGPNEQFF
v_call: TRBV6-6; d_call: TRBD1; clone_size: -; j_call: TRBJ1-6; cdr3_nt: TGTGCCAGCACTAATGGACAGGTTTCACCCCTCCACTTT; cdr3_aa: CASTNGQVSPLHF
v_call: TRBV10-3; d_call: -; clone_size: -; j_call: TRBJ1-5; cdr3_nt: TGTGCCATCAGTGAGGGTCGGGGGGGAGACAATCAGCCCCAGCATTTT; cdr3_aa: CAISEGRGGDNQPQHF
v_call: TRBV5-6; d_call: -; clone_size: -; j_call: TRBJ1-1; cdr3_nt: TGTGCCAGCAGCTTGGGGGAACTGAAAGCTTTCTTT; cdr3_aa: CASSLGELKAFF
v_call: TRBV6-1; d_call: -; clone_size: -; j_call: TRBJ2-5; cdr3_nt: TGTGCCAGCCGGTCAGAGACCCAGTACTTC; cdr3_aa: CASRSETQYF
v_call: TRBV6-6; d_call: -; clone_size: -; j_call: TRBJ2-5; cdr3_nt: TGTGCCAGCAGGGGGGGACAGAGCTGGCAAGAGACCCAGTACTTC; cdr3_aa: CASRGGQSWQETQYF
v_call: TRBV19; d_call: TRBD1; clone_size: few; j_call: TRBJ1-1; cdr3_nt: TGTGCCAGTAGTATAGACTTCTTAACAGGGGGCGGTGAAGCTTTCTTT; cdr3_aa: CASSIDFLTGGGEAFF
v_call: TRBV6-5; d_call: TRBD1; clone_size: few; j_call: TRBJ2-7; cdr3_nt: TGTGCCAGCACCAACCGGGACAGGTCTCGAGAGCAGTACTTC; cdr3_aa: CASTNRDRSREQYF
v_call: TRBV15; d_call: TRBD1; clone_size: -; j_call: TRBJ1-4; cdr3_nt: TGTGCCACCAGCGGAACCGGGACAGGGACGGAAGAACTGTTTTTT; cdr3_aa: CATSGTGTGTEELFF
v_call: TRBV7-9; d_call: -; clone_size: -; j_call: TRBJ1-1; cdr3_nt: TGTGCCAGCAGGTCCGGGACCCAGAACACTGAAGCTTTCTTT; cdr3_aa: CASRSGTQNTEAFF
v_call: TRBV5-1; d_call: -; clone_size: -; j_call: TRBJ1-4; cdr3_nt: TGCGCCAGCAGCTTATTAGGGGGTATAGAGGAAAAACTGTTTTTT; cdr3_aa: CASSLLGGIEEKLFF
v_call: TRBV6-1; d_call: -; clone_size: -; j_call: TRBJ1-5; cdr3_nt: TGTGCCAGCAGTGAATCCTTCGGGTATAGCAATCAGCCCCAGCATTTT; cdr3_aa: CASSESFGYSNQPQHF
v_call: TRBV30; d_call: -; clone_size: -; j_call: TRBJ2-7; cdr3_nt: TGTGCCTGGAGCCCCGGGGGCCCTTACGAGCAGTACTTC; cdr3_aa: CAWSPGGPYEQYF
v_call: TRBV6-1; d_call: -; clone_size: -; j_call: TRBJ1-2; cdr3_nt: TGTGCCAGCAGTGAACAGGGGTATGGCTACACCTTC; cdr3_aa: CASSEQGYGYTF
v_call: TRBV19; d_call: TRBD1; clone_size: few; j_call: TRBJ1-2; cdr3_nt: TGTGCCAGTAGGGAACTACAGGGGTCCCACTATGGCTACACCTTC; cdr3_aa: CASRELQGSHYGYTF
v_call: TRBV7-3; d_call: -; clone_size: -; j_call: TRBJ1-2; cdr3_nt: TGTGCCAGCAGCCCCAGGGCGAGTAACTATGGCTACACCTTC; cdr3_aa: CASSPRASNYGYTF
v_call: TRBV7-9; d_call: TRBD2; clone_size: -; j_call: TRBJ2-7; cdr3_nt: TGTGCCAGCAGCGATGGGAACCTCGCTGGGACTAGCGGCTACGAGCAGTACTTC; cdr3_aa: CASSDGNLAGTSGYEQYF
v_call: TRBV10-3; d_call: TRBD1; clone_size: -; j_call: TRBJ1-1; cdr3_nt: TGTGCCACCACGTCGGGACAGGGTTACACTGAAGCTTTCTTT; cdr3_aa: CATTSGQGYTEAFF
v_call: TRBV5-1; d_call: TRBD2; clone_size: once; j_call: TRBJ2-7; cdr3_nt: TGCGCCAGCAGCTTGGAGCAGACAGCTGCGGGGGTAGGGTACGAGCAGTACTTC; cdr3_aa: CASSLEQTAAGVGYEQYF
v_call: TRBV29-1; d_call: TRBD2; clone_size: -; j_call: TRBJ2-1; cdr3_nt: TGCAGCGTCGATAGCGGGGGGGCGTTTGAGCAGTTCTTC; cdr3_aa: CSVDSGGAFEQFF
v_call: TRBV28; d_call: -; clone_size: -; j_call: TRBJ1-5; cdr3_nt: TGTGCCAGCAGTTCCCGGGGAAATCAGCCCCAGCATTTT; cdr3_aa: CASSSRGNQPQHF
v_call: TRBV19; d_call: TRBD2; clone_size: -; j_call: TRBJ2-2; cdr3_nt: TGTGCCAGTAGACCCCTCTCCAGCGGGGGGGACACCGGGGAGCTGTTTTTT; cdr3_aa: CASRPLSSGGDTGELFF
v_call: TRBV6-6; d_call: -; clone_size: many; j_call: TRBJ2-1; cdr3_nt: TGTGCCACCCAATCAGGAAATGAGCAGTTCTTC; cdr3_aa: CATQSGNEQFF
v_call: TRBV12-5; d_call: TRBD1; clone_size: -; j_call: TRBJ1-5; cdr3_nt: TGTGCTAGTGGGAGGGGGCAGAATCAGCCCCAGCATTTT; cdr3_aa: CASGRGQNQPQHF
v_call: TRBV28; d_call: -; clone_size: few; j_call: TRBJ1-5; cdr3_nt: TGTGCCAGCAGGACGGACAGTGAAGGGGTTCAGCCCCAGCATTTT; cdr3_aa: CASRTDSEGVQPQHF
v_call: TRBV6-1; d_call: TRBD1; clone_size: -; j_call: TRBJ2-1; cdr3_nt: TGTGCCAGCAGTGCCAGGGGGCAAAGGGGTGAGCAGTTCTTC; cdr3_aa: CASSARGQRGEQFF
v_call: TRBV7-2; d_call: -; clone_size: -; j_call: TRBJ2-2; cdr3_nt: TGTGCCAGCAGCTCGGGGCAGTCCGGGGAGCTGTTTTTT; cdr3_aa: CASSSGQSGELFF
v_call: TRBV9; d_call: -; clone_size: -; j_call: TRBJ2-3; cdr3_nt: TGTGCCAGCAGCGTACAGAGCGCCATACCCACAGATACGCAGTATTTT; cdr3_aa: CASSVQSAIPTDTQYF